The 29 T cell receptor delta chains in this list originate from one sample, sequenced in a study of gamma-delta chains in newborns, infants, children. TCRdb reran clone calling via CATT on the reads. This table has 14,000 to 15,000 delta-chain clones, roughly 7.7% appearing once. Material for sequencing was blood. These receptors came from a child who was a newborn, infant or young child, either healthy, febrile or measles-vaccinated (not recorded which).

In the case of this clone: TCRdb's protein, taken from a much larger clone, differs from this DNA's translation at residue 7, likely owing to a read error; the protein displayed comes from the DNA. Here the CDR3 reads CACDILVDTSSWDTRQMFF. The CDR3 DNA follows: TGTGCCTGTGACATACTGGTGGATACAAGCTCCTGGGACACCCGACAGATGTTTTTC. The rearrangement links TRDV2 to TRDJ3, with D tentatively TRDD3 (6 bases). The CDR3 length is 19 residues. V was trimmed by 2 bases and J by 0 bases, leaving 16 bases between them. Germline CDR1 and CDR2: GEAIGNYY and EKD.

This clone was counted a few times. Other DNA sequences in this sample translate to the same CDR3. The V gene is TRDV2, the J gene TRDJ3; TRDD3 matches 9 bases. CDR1 GEAIGNYY and CDR2 EKD come from the germline V gene. This CDR3 is built from 19 residues. The ends lost 1 base at V and 0 bases at J; junction bases unmatched: 6. The CDR3 DNA sequence: TGTGCCTGTGACACGGTACTGGGGGACCCCTCCTGGGACACCCGACAGATGTTTTTC. It yields the protein CACDTVLGDPSWDTRQMFF.

V usage is TRDV2 and J usage is TRDJ3; 7 nucleotides agree with TRDD3. Trimming took 4 bases from V and 0 from J; bases not matched to a gene: 5. From germline, CDR1 is GEAIGNYY and CDR2 EKD. This CDR3 spans 17 amino acids. CDR3 DNA sequence: TGTGCCTGTGATAGTACTGGGGCCTCCTGGGACACCCGACAGATGTTTTTC. Its translation: CACDSTGASWDTRQMFF.

This clone was recorded a few times. The genes are TRDV2 and TRDJ3, with D maybe TRDD3 (6 bases). V was shortened by 0 bases and J by 0 bases, with 11 bases between the two germline ends. In germline, CDR1 is GEAIGNYY, CDR2 EKD. This CDR3 has 18 amino acids. CDR3 in amino acids: CACDTVGADSWDTRQMFF. In DNA form, the CDR3 reads TGTGCCTGTGACACCGTGGGGGCCGACTCCTGGGACACCCGACAGATGTTTTTC.

This clone has at least ten counts. The same CDR3 arises from other DNA sequences in this sample as well. The rearrangement uses TRDV2 and TRDJ3; the match to TRDD3 covers 8 bases. The trim removed 3 bases at V and 1 base at J, leaving 13 bases unmatched. Germline V lookup: CDR1 GEAIGNYY, CDR2 EKD. The CDR3 runs 20 residues. CDR3 nucleotide sequence: TGTGCCTGTGACCCCGTACTGGGGGTAATCATATCCTGGGACACCCGACAGATGTTTTTC. Its protein product is CACDPVLGVIISWDTRQMFF.

The chain couples TRDV2 to TRDJ3; 9 bases agree with TRDD3. Germline CDR1 reads GEAIGNYY; CDR2 reads EKD. The CDR3 loop spans 18 amino acids. The junction had 4 bases not matched to a gene; V was cut back by 0 bases and J by 2 bases. DNA for the CDR3: TGTGCCTGTGACACCGGGGGATACCAGACCTGGGACACCCGACAGATGTTTTTC. This encodes CACDTGGYQTWDTRQMFF.

This clone was counted only a few times. Other DNA sequences of this sample code for an identical CDR3. The gene calls are TRDV2 and TRDJ3; possible D gene TRDD3, 6 bases. The V end lost 0 bases, the J end lost 1 base, and 12 bases lay between the germline ends. The CDR3 has 18 residues. Germline assignment: CDR1 GEAIGNYY and CDR2 EKD. In DNA form, the CDR3 reads TGTGCCTGTGACACCGTACTGGGTAATTCCTGGGACACCCGACAGATGTTTTTC. It yields the protein CACDTVLGNSWDTRQMFF.

The CDR3 region has the DNA TGTGCCTGTGGCAAACTGGGGGACTCCTCCTGGGACACCCGACAGATGTTTTTC. Amino acid sequence: CACGKLGDSSWDTRQMFF. The chain couples TRDV2 to TRDJ3; 9 nucleotides match TRDD3. Germline-derived CDR1 and CDR2 are GEAIGNYY and EKD. The CDR3 covers 18 residues. Unmatched junction bases numbered 7, after V lost 5 bases and J lost 0 bases.

In this sample, this clone turned up a few times. V is TRDV2 and J is TRDJ3, with 8 bases identical to TRDD3. Germline lookup yields CDR1 GEAIGNYY and CDR2 EKD. The CDR3 extends over 20 amino acids. Germline trimming cut 0 bases from V and 0 bases from J; bases unmatched to any gene: 9. CDR3 sequence: CACDTGWGNPSSWDTRQMFF. DNA of the CDR3: TGTGCCTGTGACACCGGCTGGGGGAACCCGAGCTCCTGGGACACCCGACAGATGTTTTTC.

This clone was seen only a few times. The chain combines TRDV2 with TRDJ3, with 8 bases that match TRDD3. The CDR3 contains 16 residues. Germline-derived CDR1 and CDR2 are GEAIGNYY and EKD. Trimming took 0 bases from V and 6 from J; bases not matched to a gene: 3. This CDR3 is CACDTWGIEDTRQMFF. CDR3 sequence (DNA): TGTGCCTGTGACACCTGGGGGATTGAGGACACCCGACAGATGTTTTTC.

The table lists this clone with many counts. This may stem from a read error, because a much larger clone lies one nucleotide away. Other nucleotide sequences in the sample specify the same CDR3. J is TRDJ1 and V is TRDV2; 7 bases map to TRDD3. The CDR3 has 14 amino acids. V dropped 1 base and J dropped 0; count of bases not matched to a gene: 1. From germline, CDR1 is GEAIGNYY and CDR2 EKD. CDR3 sequence (DNA): TGTGCCTGTGACACGGGGGGATACACCGATAAACTCATCTTT. It specifies CACDTGGYTDKLIF.

In its sample, this clone ranks as medium-sized. Additional DNA sequences in this sample encode the identical CDR3. J is TRDJ3 and V is TRDV2, with 9 bases aligning to TRDD3. Germline V gene lookup returns CDR1 GEAIGNYY and CDR2 EKD. V was pared by 4 bases and J by 0 bases, with 9 bases of the junction left unmatched. The length of the CDR3 is 19 residues. CDR3 DNA sequence: TGTGCCTGTGAACCGGTACTGGGGGAGAGCTCCTGGGACACCCGACAGATGTTTTTC. This sequence encodes CACEPVLGESSWDTRQMFF.

This clone has just a few counts. The junction departs from the called germline gene at one end, perhaps through a read error. Within the sample, other DNA sequences also encode this same CDR3. The chain combines TRDV2 with TRDJ3; the D gene is possibly TRDD3 (6 bases). Looked up from germline, CDR1 is GEAIGNYY and CDR2 is EKD. The CDR3 covers 19 residues. The CDR3 region has the DNA TGTGCCTGTGACACTATTACTGGTGGATACTCCTGGGACACCCGGCAGATGTTTTTC. The encoded protein is CACDTITGGYSWDTRQMFF.

The chain is built from TRDV2 and TRDJ3, with 10 bases identical to TRDD3. The CDR3 covers 21 residues. From germline, CDR1 is GEAIGNYY and CDR2 EKD. After removal of 0 bases from V and 0 bases from J, the junction contained 10 bases not matched to a gene. The CDR3 protein is CACDTVRGYWGISWDTRQMFF. The CDR3 DNA reads TGTGCCTGTGACACCGTTCGGGGATACTGGGGGATCTCCTGGGACACCCGACAGATGTTTTTC.

This clone was counted a few times. The chain couples TRDV2 to TRDJ3; 13 nucleotides align to TRDD3. The CDR3 loop spans 20 amino acids. Germline V gene data show CDR1 as GEAIGNYY and CDR2 as EKD. V shed 2 bases and J 0 bases; nucleotides not matched to a gene: 6. The CDR3: CACDKTGGYASSWDTRQMFF. The CDR3, as DNA: TGTGCCTGTGACAAAACTGGGGGATACGCGAGCTCCTGGGACACCCGACAGATGTTTTTC.

This clone was recorded at least ten times. The chain uses TRDV2 and TRDJ1; 9 nucleotides align to TRDD3. This CDR3 contains 18 residues. Germline values: CDR1 GEAIGNYY, CDR2 EKD. J lost 0 bases, V lost 0 bases, and 10 bases had no gene match. CDR3 sequence (DNA): TGTGCCTGTGACACCGTGGGGACTGGGGGACTGTACACCGATAAACTCATCTTT. Protein sequence: CACDTVGTGGLYTDKLIF.

This sequence joins TRDV2 and TRDJ2; TRDD3 aligns across 10 bases. This CDR3 spans 15 amino acids. J gave up 5 bases and V 3 bases, and 5 bases lay outside the gene matches. In germline, CDR1 is GEAIGNYY, CDR2 EKD. Here the CDR3 DNA reads TGTGCCTGTGACTCAATACTGGGGGATACAGCACAACTCTTCTTT. Protein: CACDSILGDTAQLFF.

About this clone itself: TCRdb attributes to this sequence the protein of a much larger clone, which differs from the DNA translation at residue 8; a read error is likely, and the protein displayed is translated from the DNA. The chain joins TRDV2 to TRDJ2, with a weak D call TRDD3 (6 bases). The CDR3 contains 16 residues. With 0 bases removed from V and 0 bases from J, the gap between germline ends came to 10 bases. Germline lookup yields CDR1 GEAIGNYY and CDR2 EKD. The CDR3 is CACDTLGYTLTAQLFF. DNA of the CDR3: TGTGCCTGTGACACCCTGGGGTATACTTTGACAGCACAACTCTTCTTT.

To note about this clone: This likely stems from a read error, as it lies one base from a far larger clone. The sample holds other DNA sequences that translate to the same CDR3. The rearrangement uses TRDV2 and TRDJ3; 11 bases fit TRDD3. V shed 0 bases and J 0 bases; nucleotides not matched to a gene: 3. The CDR3 has 19 amino acids. Germline V CDR1 and CDR2: GEAIGNYY, EKD. CDR3 in amino acids: CACDTLLGDSSWDTRQMFF. The CDR3 DNA reads as TGTGCCTGTGACACCTTACTGGGGGATAGCTCCTGGGACACCCGACAGATGTTTTTC.

The V gene is TRDV2, the J gene TRDJ3; 12 bases match TRDD3. The V gene end was trimmed by 3 bases and the J gene end by 0 bases; junction bases not matched to a gene: 17. Germline V gives CDR1 GEAIGNYY, CDR2 EKD. This CDR3 region has 23 residues. The CDR3 reads CACDPMGILGDTRHSWDTRQMFF. In DNA, the CDR3 is TGTGCCTGTGACCCTATGGGGATACTGGGGGATACCCGACACTCCTGGGACACCCGACAGATGTTTTTC.

This clone has more than one count but fewer than ten. This chain links TRDV2 with TRDJ2; 8 bases are shared with TRDD3. CDR1 is GEAIGNYY, CDR2 EKD, per germline. V trimming: 2 bases; J trimming: 8 bases; junction bases outside the gene matches: 6. The CDR3 is 14 amino acids. The chain's CDR3 is CACDILGGTAQLFF. CDR3 DNA: TGTGCCTGTGACATACTGGGGGGTACGGCACAACTCTTCTTT.

This sequence joins TRDV2 and TRDJ3; perhaps TRDD3 as D (6 bases). The V end lost 0 bases, the J end lost 3 bases, and 17 bases lay between the germline ends. The CDR3 contains 19 residues. Per the germline V gene, CDR1 is GEAIGNYY and CDR2 is EKD. CDR3 DNA: TGTGCCTGTGACACCGGTTTTACTGGGAGATGCTGGGACACCCGACAGATGTTTTTC. It codes for CACDTGFTGRCWDTRQMFF.

This clone was detected a few times. At residue 10, the TCRdb protein and translated DNA are inconsistent; the protein given comes from the DNA. The gene calls are TRDV2 and TRDJ3; 12 positions match TRDD3. Germline V gene sequence: CDR1 GEAIGNYY, CDR2 EKD. This CDR3 comprises 19 residues. V dropped 3 bases and J dropped 0; count of bases not matched to a gene: 5. CDR3 in amino acids: CACDLTGGYPSWDTRQMFF. The CDR3 nucleotides are TGTGCCTGTGACCTTACTGGGGGATACCCCTCCTGGGACACCCGACAGATGTTTTTC.

This clone has more than one count but fewer than ten. There is a difference at residue 4 between the TCRdb protein and the DNA translation, so the protein given here was translated from the DNA. The chain uses TRDV2 and TRDJ2; TRDD3 agrees at 11 bases. The germline CDR1 and CDR2 sequences are GEAIGNYY and EKD. The ends lost 6 bases at V and 0 bases at J; junction bases unmatched: 11. There are 18 residues in the CDR3. CDR3 sequence (DNA): TGTGCCTGTAACGTACTGGGGGATAATGGGGCTTTGACAGCACAACTCTTCTTT. It codes for CACNVLGDNGALTAQLFF.

Only a few counts were recorded for this clone. The rearrangement links TRDV2 to TRDJ3, with 9 positions matching TRDD3. The CDR3 is 18 amino acids. Germline V gives CDR1 GEAIGNYY, CDR2 EKD. J gave up 2 bases and V 5 bases, and 9 bases lay outside the gene matches. For the CDR3, the DNA is TGTGCCTGTGTCCCCTTGGGGGATAGCGCCTGGGACACCCGACAGATGTTTTTC. As protein: CACVPLGDSAWDTRQMFF.

This clone occurred many times. Other DNA sequences from this sample encode an identical CDR3 as well. The V and J genes are TRAV29/DV5 and TRDJ2; 8 nucleotides line up with TRDD3. Germline V gene lookup returns CDR1 NSMFDY and CDR2 ISSIKDK. V was clipped by 0 bases and J by 3 bases; unmatched bases: 7. The CDR3 is 16 amino acids. CDR3 bases: TGTGCAGCAAGCGCGAGGCTGGGGGACCTGACAGCACAACTCTTCTTT. Encoded protein: CAASARLGDLTAQLFF.

This clone showed up just a few times. Other DNA sequences in this sample translate to the same CDR3. The chain has TRDV2 and TRDJ3; 10 bases match TRDD3. The V gene's germline CDR1 is GEAIGNYY and CDR2 EKD. V shed 6 bases and J 0 bases; nucleotides not matched to a gene: 16. This CDR3 is built from 21 residues. The CDR3 coding sequence is TGTGCCTGTACTGGGGGATTCACGTTACGTCCTAGCTCCTGGGACACCCGACAGATGTTTTTC. Its translation: CACTGGFTLRPSSWDTRQMFF.

This clone has more than one count but fewer than ten. This sequence joins TRDV2 and TRDJ3; unclear D gene. The germline V and J ends were trimmed by 0 bases and 0 bases, with 8 bases remaining between them. This CDR3 region has 17 residues. Per germline, CDR1 GEAIGNYY and CDR2 EKD. CDR3 loop: CACDTASPSWDTRQMFF. CDR3 bases: TGTGCCTGTGACACCGCAAGTCCCTCCTGGGACACCCGACAGATGTTTTTC.

The J gene is TRDJ3, the V gene TRDV2, with TRDD3 matching over 7 bases. The CDR3 is 18 amino acids. CDR1 and CDR2 from the germline V gene are GEAIGNYY and EKD. V was clipped by 1 base and J by 1 base; unmatched bases: 6. As DNA, the CDR3 is TGTGCCTGTGACACTGAGGGATACAAGTCCTGGGACACCCGACAGATGTTTTTC. It is translated as CACDTEGYKSWDTRQMFF.